This T cell receptor (beta chain) was observed in a study of blood T cells in healthy people across ages. Study-level information: Per two T cells, template switching captured roughly one barcoded beta molecule.

A note on this clonotype: Antigen: not known.

The V gene's germline CDR1 is SGHRS and CDR2 YFSETQ. Trimming took off 6 bases at V and 8 bases at J, with 14 bases between the two ends. CDR3 size: 12 residues. Notes on the study in general: Possibly confounding the expanded clonotype changes was the fact that donor CMV status was unknown.

A J-beta primer mix and a sample-barcoded 5' primer were used in a second PCR of about 7 to 11 cycles. The authors tagged each cDNA molecule using a template-switch adaptor with 12 random nucleotides. The study obtained at least 2.5 million CDR3-containing paired-end reads from every sample. TCRdb reprocessed the 5' RACE reads with MiXCR, giving one entry per CDR3 protein. Of over a million distinct CDR3 sequences listed, 35% to 55% are singletons. Material for sequencing was blood. This chain connects TRBV5-1 to TRBJ1-2; D is unclear. This TCR came from a woman aged 60-75 years in good health. This CDR3 is CASIVDYWGYTF. CDR3 DNA sequence: TGCGCCAGCATCGTGGATTATTGGGGCTACACCTTC.